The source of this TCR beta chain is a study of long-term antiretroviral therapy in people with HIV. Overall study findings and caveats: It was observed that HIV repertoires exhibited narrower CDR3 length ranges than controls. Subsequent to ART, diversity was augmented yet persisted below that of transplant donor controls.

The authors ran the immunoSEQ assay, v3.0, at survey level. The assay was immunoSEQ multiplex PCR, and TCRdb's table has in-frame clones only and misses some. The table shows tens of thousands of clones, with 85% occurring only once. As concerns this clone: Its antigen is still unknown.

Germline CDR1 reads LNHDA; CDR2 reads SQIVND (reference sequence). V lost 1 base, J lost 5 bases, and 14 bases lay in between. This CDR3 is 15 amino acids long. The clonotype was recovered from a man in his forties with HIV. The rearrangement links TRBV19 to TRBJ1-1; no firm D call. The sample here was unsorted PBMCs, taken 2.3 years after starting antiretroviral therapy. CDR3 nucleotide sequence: TGTGCCAGTAGTATAGTTCCTGGGGTAGGGACTGAAGCTTTCTTT. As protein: CASSIVPGVGTEAFF. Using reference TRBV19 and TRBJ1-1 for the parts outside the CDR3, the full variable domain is DGGITQSPKYLFRKEGQNVTLSCEQNLNHDAMYWYRQDPGQGLRLIYYSQIVNDFQKGDIAEGYSVSREKKESFPLTVTSAQKNPTAFYLCASSIVPGVGTEAFFGQGTRLTVV.